This TCR beta chain emerged from a study of siplizumab effects on memory and regulatory T cells. Study summary: Mixed lymphocyte reactions ran in pairs, with siplizumab at 0.9 to 1 ug/mL or without drug.

The mixed lymphocyte reaction cells were held in coculture (37°C) for approximately 6 days. Responder PBMCs underwent CFSE labelling, stimulator PBMCs underwent Violet Dye labelling, and both were mixed at 1:1. Looked up from germline, CDR1 is SNHLY and CDR2 is FYNNEI. Between the trimmed V and J ends, which lost 0 bases and 3 bases, there was a span of 6 bases. The CDR3 is made up of 14 amino acids. Findings and limits, study-wide: Naive T cells were seen as more diverse than memory cells and as major alloresponse contributors.

This clone rates as medium-sized (0.01 to 0.1%). Its antigen is unidentified. Around 9.1 x 10^4 TCR templates per sample were assayed. Produced via immunoSEQ multiplex PCR; TCRdb's table is partial and in-frame only. The sample lists over 14,000 clones; 45% to 50% were seen once. Sequenced input: CFSE-low (dividing) CD4+ T cells sorted from an allogeneic mixed lymphocyte reaction. The rearrangement uses TRBV2 and TRBJ1-5; D is unresolved. This sequence originates from a human donor in good health; the cells came from an allogeneic mixed lymphocyte reaction. The CDR3 sequence is CASSEASLNQPQHF. In nucleotides, the CDR3 is TGTGCCAGCAGTGAAGCAAGTCTCAATCAGCCCCAGCATTTT.